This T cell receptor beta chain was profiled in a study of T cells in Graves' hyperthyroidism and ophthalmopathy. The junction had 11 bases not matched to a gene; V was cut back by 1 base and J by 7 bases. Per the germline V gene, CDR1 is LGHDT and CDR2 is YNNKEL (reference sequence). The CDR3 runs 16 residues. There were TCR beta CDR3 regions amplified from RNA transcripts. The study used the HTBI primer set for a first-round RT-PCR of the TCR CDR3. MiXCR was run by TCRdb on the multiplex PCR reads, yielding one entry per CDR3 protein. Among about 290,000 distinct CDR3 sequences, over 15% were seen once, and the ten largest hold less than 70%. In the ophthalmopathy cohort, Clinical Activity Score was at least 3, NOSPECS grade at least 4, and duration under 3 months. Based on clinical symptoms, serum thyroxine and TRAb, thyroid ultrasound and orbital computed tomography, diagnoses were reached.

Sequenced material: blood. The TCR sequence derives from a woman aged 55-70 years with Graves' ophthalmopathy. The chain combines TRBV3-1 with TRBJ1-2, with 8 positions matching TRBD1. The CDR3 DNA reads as TGTGCCAGCAGCCAAGGACTAGGACAGGGAGGCAGTGGCTACACCTTC. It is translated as CASSQGLGQGGSGYTF.